These T cell receptor beta chains were read from a single sample in a study of blood T cells in healthy people across ages. TCRdb reanalysed the 5' RACE reads using MiXCR and keeps one entry per CDR3 protein. The data show about 650,000 distinct CDR3 sequences, under 65% seen once. The sequenced sample consisted of blood. These receptors originate from a woman aged 80 or over in good health. Each CDR3 is given with its conserved first and last residue.

j_call | v_call | cdr3_aa
TRBJ2-5 | TRBV6-6 | CASSYSQFSETQYF
TRBJ2-1 | TRBV7-9 | CASSLVRDRISYNEQFF
TRBJ2-1 | TRBV12-3/TRBV12-4 | CASSLGGGLLGRQFF
TRBJ2-5 | TRBV11-2 | CASSLGRRRETQYF
TRBJ2-1 | TRBV24-1 | CATSDSGVGYEQFF
TRBJ1-4 | TRBV20-1 | CSALGRGRVTNEKLFF
TRBJ2-5 | TRBV28 | CASSWVRASGETQYF
TRBJ1-4 | TRBV7-8 | CASSLRHGGEKLFF
TRBJ2-1 | TRBV4-1 | CASSQDGGLAVYNEQFF
TRBJ2-5 | TRBV20-1 | CSALGGTSGSAETQYF
TRBJ1-5 | TRBV12-3/TRBV12-4 | CASRGPGNQPQHF
TRBJ2-1 | TRBV29-1 | CSVEDQTGGGNEQFF
TRBJ2-2 | TRBV27 | CASSLRAGGNTGELFF
TRBJ1-2 | TRBV20-1 | CSGDLNYGYTF
TRBJ2-3 | TRBV7-2 | CASRLATSTDTQYF
TRBJ1-1 | TRBV25-1 | CASSGVGAGNTEAFF
TRBJ1-5 | TRBV20-1 | CSARGGPRNQPQHF
TRBJ2-3 | TRBV9 | CASSGKDRGNTDSQYF
TRBJ2-5 | TRBV20-1 | CSARVGLAGANDETQYF
TRBJ1-4 | TRBV12-3/TRBV12-4 | CASRSKAGVANEKLFF
TRBJ1-4 | TRBV5-4 | CASSPEAGSQNGKLFF
TRBJ1-4 | TRBV2 | CASSPRVTNEKLFF